This TCR beta chain was recorded in a study of T cells in Graves' hyperthyroidism and ophthalmopathy. Study-level findings and limits: Ophthalmopathy, as predicted by the model, came a median roughly 6.5 months after the prediction. Researchers found most expanded thyroid clonotypes above 0.001 in blood as well.

The CDR3 length is 14 residues. With 5 bases removed from V and 13 bases from J, the gap between germline ends came to 21 bases. In germline, CDR1 is SNHLY, CDR2 FYNNEI. On this clonotype: Its antigen is not identified.

From RNA transcripts, TCR beta CDR3 regions were amplified. Researchers ran a first-round RT-PCR on the TCR CDR3 using the HTBI primer set. Using its own MiXCR run on the multiplex PCR reads, TCRdb lists one record per CDR3 protein. The data contain 500,000 to 600,000 distinct CDR3 sequences, roughly 45% of them seen just once; the ten biggest clones take up 44%. Exclusion of patients followed from uncontrolled infection, other autoimmune disease, pregnancy or lactation. Together with thyroid ultrasound, orbital computed tomography, serum thyroxine and TRAb, clinical symptoms were used for diagnoses.

The clonotype was recovered from an adult woman with Graves' disease, either hyperthyroidism or ophthalmopathy (not recorded which). What was sequenced was peripheral blood or thyroid tissue (not recorded which). This chain links TRBV2 with TRBJ1-5, with D unresolved. CDR3 region: CASSQGREDGEQHF. The CDR3 DNA reads as TGTGCCAGCAGTCAAGGGCGGGAAGACGGTGAGCAGCATTTT.